Sequencing of this T cell receptor (beta chain) was carried out in a study of T cell responses to AZD1222 COVID-19 vaccine. Notes on the study in general: Possibly, clonal diversity was underestimated; donors were largely white British and included more females.

In regard to this clone: Its target is not known. This specimen includes other DNA sequences encoding the same CDR3.

Assay: immunoSEQ multiplex PCR; the TCRdb copy retains only in-frame clones and omits some. Seen here are tens of thousands of clones, roughly 88% observed once, and the top ten hold about an eighth. CDR3 size: 13 residues. J was trimmed by 4 bases and V by 4 bases; bases with no gene match: 1. From germline, CDR1 is MNHEY and CDR2 SVGAGI. The sample was peripheral blood, taken on day 0 of AZD1222 vaccination. The clonotype originates from an adult in good health. This chain joins TRBV6-5 and TRBJ2-7, with TRBD1 matching 10 bases. CDR3 sequence: CASSWDRGYEQYF. In DNA, the CDR3 is TGTGCCAGCAGTTGGGACAGGGGTTACGAGCAGTACTTC.